Sequencing of this T cell receptor (beta chain) was carried out in a study of cytomegalovirus exposure and HLA in healthy donors. This clone was seen more than once but under ten times. Its antigen is as yet unknown. In the PCR, 60 Vbeta and 13 Jbeta primers were used. The table came from immunoSEQ multiplex PCR; TCRdb's copy has only in-frame clones and leaves some out. Of approximately 82,000 clones listed, 10% are singletons. Study observations and caveats: Accounts indicate the classifier identified cytomegalovirus status with strong specificity and sensitivity.

This sequence originates from a man between 60 and 70 years old in good health and CMV-seropositive. Sequencing input: PBMCs.

CDR3 in amino acids: CASSSYPIQGSPYEQYF. The CDR3 DNA reads TGCGCCAGCAGCTCCTACCCAATACAGGGAAGCCCCTACGAGCAGTACTTC. The chain recombines TRBV5-1 with TRBJ2-7; maybe TRBD1 (6 bases). Trimming cost V 3 bases and J 2 bases, with 21 bases left between them. This CDR3 region has 17 residues. Germline V lookup: CDR1 SGHRS, CDR2 YFSETQ.